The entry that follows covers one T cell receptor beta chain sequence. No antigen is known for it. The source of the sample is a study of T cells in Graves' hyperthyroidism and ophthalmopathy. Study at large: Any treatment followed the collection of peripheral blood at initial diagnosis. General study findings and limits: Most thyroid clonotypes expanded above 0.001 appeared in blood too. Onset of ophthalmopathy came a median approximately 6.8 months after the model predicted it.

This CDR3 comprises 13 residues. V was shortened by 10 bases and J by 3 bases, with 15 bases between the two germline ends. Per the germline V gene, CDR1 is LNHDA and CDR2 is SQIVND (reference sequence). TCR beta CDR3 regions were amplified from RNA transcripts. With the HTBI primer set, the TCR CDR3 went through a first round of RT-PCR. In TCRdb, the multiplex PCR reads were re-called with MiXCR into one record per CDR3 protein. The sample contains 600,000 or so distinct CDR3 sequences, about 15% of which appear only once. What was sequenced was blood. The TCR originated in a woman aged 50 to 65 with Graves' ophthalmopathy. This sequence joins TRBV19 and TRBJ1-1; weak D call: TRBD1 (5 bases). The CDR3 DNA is TGTGCCACCCCGGGCGGGGACTACACTGAAGCTTTCTTT. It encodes CATPGGDYTEAFF.